This T cell receptor (beta chain) was profiled in a study of control samples from healthy donors and cancer patients (dated by TCRdb to 2020 to 2021). The library was made by the immunoSEQ multiplex PCR assay. Entries here come from immuneACCESS through TCRdb and include only in-frame sequences with V and J called. Some clones fail to appear in such tables; in the studies checked, an unresolved V gene covers under half of the shortfall, and the cause of the remainder is unknown. Across this sample there are about 120,000 clones, with approximately 90% seen only once. The ten largest clones capture about 2.5% of the sample. For this clone: Its antigen is currently not known. Base qualities are missing; no much larger clone stands one base away.

The sample was blood. This receptor was identified in a man aged 35-49 years in good health.

The DNA sequence is as follows: TGCGCCAGCAGTGACCCCGCGACCGGGACGGGCAATGAGCAGTTCTTC. Its coded protein is CASSDPATGTGNEQFF. The chain uses TRBV10-2 and TRBJ2-1; the D gene may be TRBD1 or TRBD2, since each aligns over 5 bases. The junction carries 18 bases between V and J, which are trimmed by 3 bases and 6 bases respectively. Its CDR3 holds 16 amino acids, cysteine through phenylalanine. Just CDR3 DNA is preserved here, 48 bases in frame from base 1. CDR1 and CDR2, looked up from the germline V gene, are WSHSY and SAAADI.